This T cell receptor beta chain originates from a study of blood T cell repertoires in COVID-19. Using immunoSEQ multiplex PCR, the repertoire was profiled, and TCRdb retains in-frame clones only, with some absent. The sample has 450,000 or so clones; roughly 88% are singletons. Recovery among Cohort 3 donors was established by two negative PCRs, clearance, or symptom resolution. The germline V gene has CDR1 DFQATT and CDR2 SNEGSKA (reference sequence). The CDR3 is made up of 11 amino acids. Sequenced sample: PBMCs or T cells enriched from blood (not recorded which). This TCR was recovered from a man younger than 35 who had recovered from COVID-19. The genes are TRBV20-1 and TRBJ1-2; 8 bases map to TRBD1. In DNA form, the CDR3 reads TGCAGCTCGGGACAGGCCTATGGCTACACCTTC. Its protein product is CSSGQAYGYTF.